The text below deals with one T cell receptor (beta chain). Its matching antigen is unknown. Use of 60 Vbeta and 13 Jbeta primers characterized the PCR. Repertoires were generated with immunoSEQ multiplex PCR, while TCRdb's copy carries only in-frame clones and drops some. Of about 200,000 clones listed, around 86% are singletons. The data are from a study of cytomegalovirus exposure and HLA in healthy donors. Study as a whole: There were a few hundred genotyped donors. Of these, roughly 82% fell in the genetic ancestry cluster associated with self-reported Caucasian donors. General study findings and limits: Most of the CMV-associated TCR beta chains (in a later analysis) appeared to be HLA-restricted.

Germline lookup yields CDR1 KGHSH and CDR2 LQKENI. The CDR3 spans 18 residues. The V gene end was trimmed by 3 bases and the J gene end by 5 bases; junction bases not matched to a gene: 12. Sequencing input: PBMCs. This clonotype was sampled from a woman aged 40 to 50 in good health and CMV-seronegative. The chain uses TRBV18 and TRBJ1-4, with 10 bases aligning to TRBD1. CDR3: CASSPTSGTGAQNEKLFF. The CDR3 nucleotides are TGTGCCAGCTCACCTACCTCCGGGACAGGGGCACAAAATGAAAAACTGTTTTTT.